This T cell receptor beta chain is drawn from a study of chemoradiotherapy in HPV16-positive cancers. This clone turned up a few times. The antigen is unknown. Assay used: immunoSEQ multiplex PCR; TCRdb lists only in-frame clones, some missing. The sample yields roughly 40,000 clones, around three quarters seen once. Study findings and constraints: The functional HPV-specific definition rests on just two HPV16-positive patients.

Trimming cost V 0 bases and J 7 bases, with 10 bases left between them. Germline V lookup: CDR1 GTSNPN, CDR2 SVGIG (reference sequence). CDR3 length equals 13 residues. The genes are TRBV30 and TRBJ1-5, with D hard to call. The sample here was blood, taken from a patient who underwent chemoradiotherapy. The sequence was obtained from a human donor with HPV-associated anogenital cancer. The CDR3 nucleotides are TGTGCCTGGAGTGTTCAGGATGGACAGCCCCAGCATTTT. It specifies CAWSVQDGQPQHF.